This T cell receptor beta chain was observed in a study of blood T cell repertoires in COVID-19. Across the whole study: Acute and convalescent COVID-19 specimens originated in the United States, Italy and Spain.

Per the authors' pipeline: Estimates of nucleated cell counts were drawn from the amplification of reference gene primers. This table comes from immunoSEQ multiplex PCR, and its TCRdb copy is limited to in-frame clones, with some not included. V, J and clone size are taken as reported in that table, and D and trimming were inferred from the DNA itself. The data contain fewer than 120,000 clones, nearly 80% of them singletons. The CDR3 length is 15 residues. The germline V gene encodes CDR1 MNHEY and CDR2 SMNVEV (reference sequence). Trimming removed 3 bases at V and 2 bases at J, with 14 bases between.

The material sequenced was peripheral blood. This chain joins TRBV27 and TRBJ2-7, with D maybe TRBD1 (5 bases). The origin of this receptor is a woman of 80 years or more with active or convalescent COVID-19. CDR3: CASSFRGRVPYEQYF. CDR3 DNA: TGTGCCAGCAGTTTTAGGGGCAGGGTCCCCTACGAGCAGTACTTC.